Sequencing of this T cell receptor beta chain was carried out in a study of Ad26.COV2.S vaccination and SARS-CoV-2 variants. Treatment specified: 15 to 20 received Ad26.COV2.S at low or high dose, single or two shots; about 5 received placebo; per-sample allocation not given. The study sampled participants on day 63 after the first vaccine or placebo injection. Recruitment in Boston yielded a donor of adult age, 18-55 years. Study-level findings and limits: People who got the vaccine or the placebo had similar non-spike TCR breadth.

Germline lookup yields CDR1 MRHNA and CDR2 SNTAGT. This CDR3 is 14 amino acids long. Trimming at V came to 6 bases and at J to 4 bases, leaving 4 bases not matched to a gene. Only in-frame clones appear in the TCRdb table, and some are missing; sequencing was by immunoSEQ multiplex PCR. This sample has hundreds of thousands of clones, with about 90% found just once. On this clone itself: Its specificity is not known.

The chain has TRBV6-4 and TRBJ2-3; 10 positions agree with TRBD2. Sequencing used peripheral blood, obtained in a trial of Ad26.COV2.S vaccine versus placebo. The TCR was taken from a person between 18 and 59 years old who received the Ad26.COV2.S COVID-19 vaccine or a placebo. The CDR3 sequence: CASRASGSSDTQYF. The CDR3 nucleotides read TGTGCCAGCAGGGCTAGCGGGAGTTCAGATACGCAGTATTTT.